This is a list of T cell receptor beta chains from one sample in a study of T cell repertoires in cytomegalovirus infection. MiXCR, run by TCRdb on the reads, gives a single entry per CDR3 protein. The sample has roughly 990,000 distinct CDR3 sequences; 31% are singletons. What these receptors recognize is not known. This specimen was cultured CD8+ T cells from PBMCs, taken from culture after CMV antigen stimulation. These receptors all stem from a human donor in good health (CMV status not recorded). Some clones in this sample may be carry-over from other donors' samples. Both conserved end residues are part of each CDR3.

j_call v_call cdr3_length cdr3_aa
TRBJ1-6 TRBV9 16 CASSADRGGTNSPLHF
TRBJ1-4 TRBV6-1 16 CASSFVGEGAGEKLFF
TRBJ1-5 TRBV7-6 14 CASSFGENSQPQHF
TRBJ2-7 TRBV13 15 CASRGRDGGGREQYF
TRBJ1-5 TRBV20-1 14 CSARDVWGDQPQHF
TRBJ1-2 TRBV20-1 14 CSAITGVKSHGYTF
TRBJ2-1 TRBV27 16 CVSAVLAGGTYNEQFF
TRBJ1-1 TRBV7-8 16 CASSPFQGAGSTEAFF
TRBJ1-5 TRBV6-6 17 CASTRSAGGRGNQPQHF
TRBJ2-2 TRBV6-6 15 CASSYGTQNTGELFF
TRBJ2-7 TRBV19 15 CASSLRDRGSYEQYF
TRBJ1-1 TRBV12-5 18 CASGFYPTGAERGTEAFF
TRBJ2-3 TRBV5-5 16 CASSLAEGTLGDTQYF
TRBJ1-3 TRBV7-9 18 CVSSSRSNLQGTGNTIYF
TRBJ2-5 TRBV27 16 CASSLGPGGARETQYF
TRBJ2-3 TRBV6-2/TRBV6-3 17 CASSLAGENPSTDTQYF
TRBJ2-3 TRBV9 15 CASSVRPQPTDTQYF
TRBJ2-3 TRBV19 19 CASSIDPWVPVELRDTQYF
TRBJ1-1 TRBV5-1 17 CASSTVPGQGFVTEAFF
TRBJ1-5 TRBV4-3 14 CASSQVQGDQPQHF
TRBJ2-1 TRBV18 14 CASSPWARGNEQFF
TRBJ1-2 TRBV29-1 13 CSVESGDWYGYTF
TRBJ2-6 TRBV7-8 17 CASSTRTGGTGANVLTF
TRBJ1-1 TRBV19 12 CASLNGGTEAFF
TRBJ1-2 TRBV7-6 16 CANSSGTGGRIDGYTF
TRBJ1-2 TRBV6-1 12 CASSDFSPGYTF
TRBJ2-6 TRBV2 13 CARLESGANVLTF
TRBJ2-5 TRBV6-5 14 CASRTRTGQETQYF
TRBJ1-1 TRBV20-1 13 CSAREETGVEAFF
TRBJ2-5 TRBV6-5 13 CASISIPGETQYF
TRBJ1-5 TRBV12-3/TRBV12-4 15 CASSFYRVNNQPQHF
TRBJ1-1 TRBV4-2 16 CASSQGAGGLNTEAFF
TRBJ2-5 TRBV11-2 13 CASSKGGRKTQYF
TRBJ2-5 TRBV25-1 18 CASSESSSGGAIGETQYF
TRBJ1-5 TRBV5-5 15 CASSLSSGGNQPQHF
TRBJ2-1 TRBV7-9 20 CASSEPEAGDSRFDYNEQFF
TRBJ1-4 TRBV2 14 CASKPSGTNEKLFF
TRBJ2-7 TRBV12-3/TRBV12-4 18 CASSFAVSDRPFTYEQYF
TRBJ2-2 TRBV7-6 14 CASSETGNTGELFF
TRBJ2-1 TRBV5-4 16 CASSLAQPTGYNQQFF
TRBJ2-1 TRBV6-1 15 CASALDVDSYNEQFF
TRBJ1-6 TRBV4-1 16 CASSQESDSAGSPLHF
TRBJ1-2 TRBV13 15 CASSSGGRTIYGYTF
TRBJ2-5 TRBV5-6 15 CASSWRSIPQETQYF
TRBJ1-5 TRBV11-2 15 CASSLGNRGNQPQHF
TRBJ1-6 TRBV6-5 15 CASSYLGRVNSPLHF
TRBJ2-2 TRBV9 15 CASSIYREVTGELFF